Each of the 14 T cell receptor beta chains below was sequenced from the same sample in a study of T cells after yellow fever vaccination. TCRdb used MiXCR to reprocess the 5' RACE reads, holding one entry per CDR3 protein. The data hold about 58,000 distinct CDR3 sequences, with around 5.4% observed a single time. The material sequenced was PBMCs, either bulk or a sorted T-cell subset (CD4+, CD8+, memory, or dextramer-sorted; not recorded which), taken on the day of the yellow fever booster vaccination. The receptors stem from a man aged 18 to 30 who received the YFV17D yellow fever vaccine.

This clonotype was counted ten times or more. For the CDR3, the DNA is TGTGCCAGCAGCTTAGATTCGGGGGGATTTGATGGCTACACCTTC. Its protein product is CASSLDSGGFDGYTF. V is TRBV7-9 and J is TRBJ1-2; possibly TRBD1 for D (5 bases). Trimming removed 1 base from V and 6 bases from J, with 15 bases in between. In germline, CDR1 is SEHNR, CDR2 FQNEAQ (reference sequence). CDR3 length: 15 residues.

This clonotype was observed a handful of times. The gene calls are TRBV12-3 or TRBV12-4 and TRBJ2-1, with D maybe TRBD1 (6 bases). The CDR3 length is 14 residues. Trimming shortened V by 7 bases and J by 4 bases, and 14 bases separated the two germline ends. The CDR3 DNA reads TGTGCCAGCACCCTGGACAGAGAATACAATGAGCAGTTCTTC. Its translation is CASTLDREYNEQFF.

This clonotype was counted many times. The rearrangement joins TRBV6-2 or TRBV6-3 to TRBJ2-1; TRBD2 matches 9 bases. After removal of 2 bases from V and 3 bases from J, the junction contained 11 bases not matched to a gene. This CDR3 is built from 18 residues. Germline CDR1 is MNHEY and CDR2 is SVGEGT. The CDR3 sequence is CASSYRPTLAGIYNEQFF. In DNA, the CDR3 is TGTGCCAGCAGTTACCGACCGACTCTAGCGGGGATCTACAATGAGCAGTTCTTC.

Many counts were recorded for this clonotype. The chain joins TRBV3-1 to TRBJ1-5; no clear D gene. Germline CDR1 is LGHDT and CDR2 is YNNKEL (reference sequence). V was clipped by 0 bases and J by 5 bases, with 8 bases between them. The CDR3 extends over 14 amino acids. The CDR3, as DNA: TGTGCCAGCAGCCAAGATCCAGCAGATCAGCCCCAGCATTTT. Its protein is CASSQDPADQPQHF.

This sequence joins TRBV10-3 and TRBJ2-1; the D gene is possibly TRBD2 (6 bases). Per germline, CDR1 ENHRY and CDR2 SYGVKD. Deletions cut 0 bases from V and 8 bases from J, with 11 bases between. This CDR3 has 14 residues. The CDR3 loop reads CAISESRRGHEQFF. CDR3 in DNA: TGTGCCATCAGTGAGTCTCGGAGGGGTCATGAGCAGTTCTTC.

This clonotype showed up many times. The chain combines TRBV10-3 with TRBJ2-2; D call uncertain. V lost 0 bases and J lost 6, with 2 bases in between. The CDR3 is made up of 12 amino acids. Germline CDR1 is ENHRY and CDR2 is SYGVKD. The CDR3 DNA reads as TGTGCCATCAGTGAGTCCCCCGGGGAGCTGTTTTTT. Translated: CAISESPGELFF.

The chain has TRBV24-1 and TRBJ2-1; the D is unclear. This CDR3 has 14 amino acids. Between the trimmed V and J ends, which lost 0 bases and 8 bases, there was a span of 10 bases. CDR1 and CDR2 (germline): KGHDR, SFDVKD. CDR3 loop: CATSDLAGKDEQFF. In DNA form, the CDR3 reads TGTGCCACCAGTGATTTGGCAGGCAAGGATGAGCAGTTCTTC.

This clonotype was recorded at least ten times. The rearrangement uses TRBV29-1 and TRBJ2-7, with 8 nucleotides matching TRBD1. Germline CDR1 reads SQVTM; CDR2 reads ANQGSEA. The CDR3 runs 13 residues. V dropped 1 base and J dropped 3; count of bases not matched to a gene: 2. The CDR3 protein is CSVEGGQGYEQYF. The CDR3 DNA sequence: TGCAGCGTTGAAGGCGGACAGGGCTACGAGCAGTACTTC.

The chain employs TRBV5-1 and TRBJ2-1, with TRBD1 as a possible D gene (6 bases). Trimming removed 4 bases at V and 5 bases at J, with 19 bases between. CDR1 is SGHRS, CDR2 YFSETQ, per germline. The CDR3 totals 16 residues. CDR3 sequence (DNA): TGCGCCAGCAGCCTCGGGTACAGGGTGGAACACAATGAGCAGTTCTTC. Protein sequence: CASSLGYRVEHNEQFF. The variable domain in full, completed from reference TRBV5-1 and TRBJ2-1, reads KAGVTQTPRYLIKTRGQQVTLSCSPISGHRSVSWYQQTPGQGLQFLFEYFSETQRNKGNFPGRFSGRQFSNSRSEMNVSTLELGDSALYLCASSLGYRVEHNEQFFGPGTRLTVL.

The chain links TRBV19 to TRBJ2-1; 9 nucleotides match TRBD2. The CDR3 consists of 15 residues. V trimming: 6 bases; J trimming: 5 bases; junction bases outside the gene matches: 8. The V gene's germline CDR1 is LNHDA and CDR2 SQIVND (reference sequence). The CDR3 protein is CASSQIAGVNNEQFF. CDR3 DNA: TGTGCCAGTAGCCAAATAGCGGGGGTTAACAATGAGCAGTTCTTC.

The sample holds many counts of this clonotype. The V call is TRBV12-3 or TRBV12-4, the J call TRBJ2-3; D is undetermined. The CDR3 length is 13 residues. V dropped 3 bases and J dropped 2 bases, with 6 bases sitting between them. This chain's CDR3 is CASSLVTTDTQYF. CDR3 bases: TGTGCCAGCAGTTTGGTGACCACAGATACGCAGTATTTT.

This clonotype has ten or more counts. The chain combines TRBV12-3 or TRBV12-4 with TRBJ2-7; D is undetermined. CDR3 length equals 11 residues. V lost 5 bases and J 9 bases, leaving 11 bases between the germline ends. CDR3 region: CASSPGLGQYF. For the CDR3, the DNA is TGTGCCAGCAGTCCCGGGCTTGGGCAGTACTTC.

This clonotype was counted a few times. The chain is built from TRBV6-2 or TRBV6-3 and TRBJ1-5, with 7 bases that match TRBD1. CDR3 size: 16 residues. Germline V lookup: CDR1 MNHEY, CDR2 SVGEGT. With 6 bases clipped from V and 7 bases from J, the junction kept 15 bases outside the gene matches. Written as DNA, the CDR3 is TGTGCCAGCAGCACCTCGCCACAGGGGATAGGGCAGCCCCAGCATTTT. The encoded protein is CASSTSPQGIGQPQHF.

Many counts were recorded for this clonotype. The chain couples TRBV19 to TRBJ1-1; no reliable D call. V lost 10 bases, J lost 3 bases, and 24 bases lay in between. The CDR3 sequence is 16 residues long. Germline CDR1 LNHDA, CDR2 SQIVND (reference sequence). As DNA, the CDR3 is TGTGCCACGTCCCCGCGGACGGGGATCTATGACACTGAAGCTTTCTTT. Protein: CATSPRTGIYDTEAFF.